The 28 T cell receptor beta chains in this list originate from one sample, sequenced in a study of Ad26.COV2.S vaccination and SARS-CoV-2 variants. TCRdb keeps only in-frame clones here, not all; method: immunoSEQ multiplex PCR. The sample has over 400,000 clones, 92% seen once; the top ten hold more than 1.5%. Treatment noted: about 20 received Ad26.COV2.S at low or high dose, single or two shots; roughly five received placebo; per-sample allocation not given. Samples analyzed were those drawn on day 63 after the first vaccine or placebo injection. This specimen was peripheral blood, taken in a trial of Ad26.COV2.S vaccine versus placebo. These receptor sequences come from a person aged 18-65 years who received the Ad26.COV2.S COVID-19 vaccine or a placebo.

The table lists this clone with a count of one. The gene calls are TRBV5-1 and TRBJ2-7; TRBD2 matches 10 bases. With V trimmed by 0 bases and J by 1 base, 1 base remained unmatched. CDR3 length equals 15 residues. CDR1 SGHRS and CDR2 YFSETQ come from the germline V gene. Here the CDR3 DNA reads TGCGCCAGCAGCTTGGCTAGCGGGGGTTCCTACGAGCAGTACTTC. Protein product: CASSLASGGSYEQYF.

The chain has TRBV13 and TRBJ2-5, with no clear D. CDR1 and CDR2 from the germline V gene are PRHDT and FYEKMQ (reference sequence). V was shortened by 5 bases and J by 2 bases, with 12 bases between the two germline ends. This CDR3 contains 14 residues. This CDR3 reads CASSLGSFQETQYF. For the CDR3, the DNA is TGTGCCAGCAGCCTCGGAAGTTTTCAAGAGACCCAGTACTTC.

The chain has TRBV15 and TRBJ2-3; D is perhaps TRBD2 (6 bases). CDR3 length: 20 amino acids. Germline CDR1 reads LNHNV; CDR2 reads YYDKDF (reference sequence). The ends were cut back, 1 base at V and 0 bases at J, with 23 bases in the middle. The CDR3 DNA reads TGTGCCACCAGCAGAGCGGCCGGGACTGGAGGATACTCTAGCACAGATACGCAGTATTTT. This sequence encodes CATSRAAGTGGYSSTDTQYF.

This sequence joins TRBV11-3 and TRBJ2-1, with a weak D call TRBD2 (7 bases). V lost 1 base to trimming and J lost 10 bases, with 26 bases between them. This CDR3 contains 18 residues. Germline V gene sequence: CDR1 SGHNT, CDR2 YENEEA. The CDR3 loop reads CASSLGSIRGASSGEQFF. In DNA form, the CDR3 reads TGTGCCAGCAGCTTAGGAAGTATCCGGGGGGCCTCCTCCGGGGAGCAGTTCTTC.

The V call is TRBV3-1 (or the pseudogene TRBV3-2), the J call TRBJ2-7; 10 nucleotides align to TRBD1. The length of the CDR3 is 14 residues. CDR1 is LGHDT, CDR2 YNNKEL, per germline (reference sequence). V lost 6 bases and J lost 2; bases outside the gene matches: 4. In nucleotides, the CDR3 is TGTGCCAGCAGTCCCGGGACAGGGGCCTACGAGCAGTACTTC. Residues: CASSPGTGAYEQYF.

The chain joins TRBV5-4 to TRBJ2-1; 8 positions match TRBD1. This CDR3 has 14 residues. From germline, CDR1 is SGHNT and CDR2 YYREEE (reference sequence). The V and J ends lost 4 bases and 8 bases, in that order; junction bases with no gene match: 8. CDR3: CASSPGTGYDEQFF. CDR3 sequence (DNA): TGTGCCAGCAGCCCCGGGACAGGTTACGATGAGCAGTTCTTC.

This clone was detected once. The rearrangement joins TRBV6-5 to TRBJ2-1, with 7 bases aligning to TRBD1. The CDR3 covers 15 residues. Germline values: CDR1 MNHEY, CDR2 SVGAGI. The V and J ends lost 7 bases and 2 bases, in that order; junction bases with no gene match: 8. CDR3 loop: CASTARQGPYNEQFF. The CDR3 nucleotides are TGTGCCAGCACAGCACGACAGGGCCCCTACAATGAGCAGTTCTTC.

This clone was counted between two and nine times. CDR3 in DNA: TGTGCCAGCAGAGGCGGCGGGGGTTACGGGGAGCTGTTTTTT. It yields the protein CASRGGGGYGELFF. The chain uses TRBV3-1 (or the pseudogene TRBV3-2) and TRBJ2-2; 7 bases are shared with TRBD2. Germline CDR1 and CDR2: LGHDT and YNNKEL (reference sequence). The junction had 8 bases not matched to a gene; V was cut back by 6 bases and J by 7 bases. The CDR3 spans 14 residues.

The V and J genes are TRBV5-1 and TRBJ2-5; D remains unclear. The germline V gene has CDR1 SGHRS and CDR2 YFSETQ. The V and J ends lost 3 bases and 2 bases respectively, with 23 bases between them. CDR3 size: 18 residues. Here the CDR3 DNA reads TGCGCCAGCAGCTACGACCCGGGCCGATTGGGATTACAAGAGACCCAGTACTTC. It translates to CASSYDPGRLGLQETQYF.

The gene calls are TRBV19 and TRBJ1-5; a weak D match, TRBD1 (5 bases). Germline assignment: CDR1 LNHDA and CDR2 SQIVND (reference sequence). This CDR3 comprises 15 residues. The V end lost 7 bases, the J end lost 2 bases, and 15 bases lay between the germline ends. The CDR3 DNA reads TGTGCCAGTAAATCCTGGGGCGTTGGCAATCAGCCCCAGCATTTT. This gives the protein CASKSWGVGNQPQHF. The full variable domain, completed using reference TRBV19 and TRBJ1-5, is DGGITQSPKYLFRKEGQNVTLSCEQNLNHDAMYWYRQDPGQGLRLIYYSQIVNDFQKGDIAEGYSVSREKKESFPLTVTSAQKNPTAFYLCASKSWGVGNQPQHFGDGTRLSIL.

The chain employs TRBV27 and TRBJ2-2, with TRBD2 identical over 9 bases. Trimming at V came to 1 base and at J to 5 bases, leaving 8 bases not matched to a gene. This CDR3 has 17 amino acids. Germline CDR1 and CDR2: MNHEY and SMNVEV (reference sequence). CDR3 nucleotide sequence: TGTGCCAGCAGTTTATACGTTGCGGGGGGGCCAACCGGGGAGCTGTTTTTT. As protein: CASSLYVAGGPTGELFF.

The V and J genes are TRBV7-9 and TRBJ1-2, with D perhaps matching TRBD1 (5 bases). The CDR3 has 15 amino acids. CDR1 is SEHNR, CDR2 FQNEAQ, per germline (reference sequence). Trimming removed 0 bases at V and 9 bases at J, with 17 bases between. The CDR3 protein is CASSLASGRVGSYTF. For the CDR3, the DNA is TGTGCCAGCAGCTTAGCGTCTGGCAGGGTCGGAAGCTACACCTTC.

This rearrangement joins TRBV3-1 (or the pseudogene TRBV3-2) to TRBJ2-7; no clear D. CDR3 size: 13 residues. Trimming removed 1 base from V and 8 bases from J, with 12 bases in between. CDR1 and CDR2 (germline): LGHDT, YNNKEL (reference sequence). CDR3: CASSQVKTGKQYF. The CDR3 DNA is TGTGCCAGCAGCCAAGTCAAAACGGGCAAGCAGTACTTC.

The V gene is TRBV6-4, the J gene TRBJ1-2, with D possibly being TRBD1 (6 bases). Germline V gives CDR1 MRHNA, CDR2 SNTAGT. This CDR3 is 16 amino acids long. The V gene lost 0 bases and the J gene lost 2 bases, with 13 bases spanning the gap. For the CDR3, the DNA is TGTGCCAGCAGTGACTCCGCTGAGGGGGGCAACTATGGCTACACCTTC. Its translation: CASSDSAEGGNYGYTF.

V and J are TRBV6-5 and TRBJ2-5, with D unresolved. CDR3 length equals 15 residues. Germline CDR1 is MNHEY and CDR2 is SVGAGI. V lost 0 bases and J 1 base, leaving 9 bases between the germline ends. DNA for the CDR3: TGTGCCAGCAGTTACTCCGATCAGGCCCAAGAGACCCAGTACTTC. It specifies CASSYSDQAQETQYF.

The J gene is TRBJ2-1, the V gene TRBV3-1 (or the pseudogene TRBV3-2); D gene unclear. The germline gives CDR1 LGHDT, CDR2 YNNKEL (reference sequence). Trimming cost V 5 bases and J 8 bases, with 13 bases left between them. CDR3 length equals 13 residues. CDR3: CASSSSPLHEQFF. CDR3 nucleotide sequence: TGTGCCAGCAGCTCATCCCCTTTGCATGAGCAGTTCTTC.

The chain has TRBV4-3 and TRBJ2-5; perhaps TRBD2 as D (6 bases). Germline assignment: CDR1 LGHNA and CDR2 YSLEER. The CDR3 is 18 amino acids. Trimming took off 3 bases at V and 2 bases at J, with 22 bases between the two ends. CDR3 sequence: CASSQGRQGVLGQETQYF. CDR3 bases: TGCGCCAGCAGCCAGGGGAGGCAGGGTGTCTTGGGACAAGAGACCCAGTACTTC.

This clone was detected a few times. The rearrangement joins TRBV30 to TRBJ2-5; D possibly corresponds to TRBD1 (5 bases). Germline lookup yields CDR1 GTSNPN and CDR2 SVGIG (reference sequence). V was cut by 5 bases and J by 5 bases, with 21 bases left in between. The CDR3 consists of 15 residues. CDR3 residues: CAWATFRTSWETQYF. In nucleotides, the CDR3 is TGTGCCTGGGCCACGTTCAGGACATCATGGGAGACCCAGTACTTC.

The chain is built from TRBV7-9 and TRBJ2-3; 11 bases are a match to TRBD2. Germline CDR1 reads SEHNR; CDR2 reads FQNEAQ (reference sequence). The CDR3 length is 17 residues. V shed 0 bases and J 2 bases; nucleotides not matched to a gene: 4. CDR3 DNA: TGTGCCAGCAGCTTAGCCCCACTAGCGGGGGCCACAGATACGCAGTATTTT. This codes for CASSLAPLAGATDTQYF.

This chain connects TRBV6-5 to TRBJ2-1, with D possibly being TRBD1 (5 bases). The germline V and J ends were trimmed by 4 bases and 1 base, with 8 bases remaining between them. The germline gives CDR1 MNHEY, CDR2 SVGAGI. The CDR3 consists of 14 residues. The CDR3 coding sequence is TGTGCCAGCAGTTCAGGGCCTTCCTACAATGAGCAGTTCTTC. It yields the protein CASSSGPSYNEQFF.

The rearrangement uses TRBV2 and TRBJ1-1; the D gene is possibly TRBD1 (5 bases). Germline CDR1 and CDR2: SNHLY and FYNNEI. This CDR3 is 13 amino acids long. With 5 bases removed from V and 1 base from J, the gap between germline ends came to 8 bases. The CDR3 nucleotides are TGTGCCAGCAGTCGACAGAGGAACACTGAAGCTTTCTTT. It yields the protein CASSRQRNTEAFF. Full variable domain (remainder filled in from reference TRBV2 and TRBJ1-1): EPEVTQTPSHQVTQMGQEVILRCVPISNHLYFYWYRQILGQKVEFLVSFYNNEISEKSEIFDDQFSVERPDGSNFTLKIRSTKLEDSAMYFCASSRQRNTEAFFGQGTRLTVV.

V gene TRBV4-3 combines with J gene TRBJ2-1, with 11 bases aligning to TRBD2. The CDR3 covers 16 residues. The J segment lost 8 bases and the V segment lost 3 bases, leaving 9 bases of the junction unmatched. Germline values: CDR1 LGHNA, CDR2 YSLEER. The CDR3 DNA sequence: TGCGCCAGCAGCCAGGGCCTAGCGGGGGGTGGGTATGAGCAGTTCTTC. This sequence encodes CASSQGLAGGGYEQFF.

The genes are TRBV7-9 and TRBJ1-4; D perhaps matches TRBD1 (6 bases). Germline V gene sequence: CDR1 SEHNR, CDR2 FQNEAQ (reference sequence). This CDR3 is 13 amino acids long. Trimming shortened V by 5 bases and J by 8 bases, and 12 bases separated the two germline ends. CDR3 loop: CASSRGPWEKLFF. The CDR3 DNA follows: TGTGCCAGCAGCCGGGGGCCGTGGGAAAAACTGTTTTTT.

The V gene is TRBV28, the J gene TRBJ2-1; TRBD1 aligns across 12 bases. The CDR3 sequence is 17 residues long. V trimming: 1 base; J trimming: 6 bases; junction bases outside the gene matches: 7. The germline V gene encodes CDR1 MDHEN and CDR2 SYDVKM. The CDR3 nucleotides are TGTGCCAGCAGTTTATATGGGACAGGGGGCTTGGTCAATGAGCAGTTCTTC. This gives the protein CASSLYGTGGLVNEQFF.

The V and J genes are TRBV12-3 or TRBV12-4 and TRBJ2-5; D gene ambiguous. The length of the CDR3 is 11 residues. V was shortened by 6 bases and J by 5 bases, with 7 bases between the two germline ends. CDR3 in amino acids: CASSRAETQYF. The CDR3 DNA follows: TGTGCCAGCAGCCGAGCGGAGACCCAGTACTTC.

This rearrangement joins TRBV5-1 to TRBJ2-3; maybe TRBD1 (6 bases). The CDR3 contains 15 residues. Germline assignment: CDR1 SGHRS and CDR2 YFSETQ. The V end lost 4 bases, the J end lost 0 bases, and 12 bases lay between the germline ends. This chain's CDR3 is CASSRDRRSTDTQYF. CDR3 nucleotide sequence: TGCGCCAGCAGCAGAGACAGGAGAAGCACAGATACGCAGTATTTT.

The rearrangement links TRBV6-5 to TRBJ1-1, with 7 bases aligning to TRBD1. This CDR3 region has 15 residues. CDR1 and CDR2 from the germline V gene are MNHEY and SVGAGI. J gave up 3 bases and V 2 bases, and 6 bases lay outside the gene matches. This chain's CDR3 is CASSYNRGGDTEAFF. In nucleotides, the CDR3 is TGTGCCAGCAGTTACAACAGGGGAGGGGACACTGAAGCTTTCTTT.

The CDR3 spells CASSPPVLDGKGDYGYTF. The CDR3 DNA sequence: TGTGCCAGCTCACCACCGGTTCTAGATGGGAAGGGGGATTACGGCTACACCTTC. The V call is TRBV18, the J call TRBJ1-2; possible D gene TRBD1, 6 bases. V lost 0 bases and J 8 bases, leaving 25 bases between the germline ends. Germline loops: CDR1 KGHSH, CDR2 LQKENI. There are 18 residues in the CDR3.